The rows below give T cell receptor beta chains drawn from one sample of a study of shared clonotypes between healthy human individuals. This table comes from immunoSEQ multiplex PCR, and its TCRdb copy is limited to in-frame clones, with some not included. Of about 2.1 million clones listed, approximately 94% are singletons. Sequencing input: naive CD8+ T cells from PBMCs. These receptors were collected from a man aged 18 to 29 in good health. Some clones in this sample may be carry-over from other donors' samples. CDR3s include the opening cysteine and the closing phenylalanine or tryptophan. The D gene is left open where the match is weak. Rows give clone size only sometimes, using once, few, many, or a class for an expanded clone.

clone_size,v_call,d_call,j_call,cdr3_aa,cdr3_nt
-,TRBV2,TRBD2,TRBJ2-1,CASRRTGGANWGLAGEWEQFF,TGTGCCAGCAGAAGGACAGGGGGCGCAAACTGGGGACTAGCGGGAGAATGGGAGCAGTTCTTC
-,TRBV9,TRBD2,TRBJ2-1,CASSVGWTSGSEQFF,TGTGCCAGCAGCGTAGGCTGGACTAGCGGGAGTGAGCAGTTCTTC
-,TRBV27,-,TRBJ1-2,CASSSGAHGYTF,TGTGCCAGCAGTTCTGGGGCCCATGGCTACACCTTC
-,TRBV4-1,-,TRBJ2-1,CASSQDQASDKNNEQFF,TGCGCCAGCAGCCAAGATCAGGCTAGCGACAAGAACAATGAGCAGTTCTTC
-,TRBV27,-,TRBJ2-1,CASSLGRLYNEQFF,TGTGCCAGCAGTTTAGGGCGGCTTTACAATGAGCAGTTCTTC
-,TRBV27,-,TRBJ2-1,CASSSTLMGREQFF,TGTGCCAGCAGTTCAACCTTAATGGGACGGGAGCAGTTCTTC
once,TRBV5-1,TRBD1,TRBJ1-4,CASSFSQGGEKLFF,TGCGCCAGCAGCTTTTCACAGGGGGGTGAAAAACTGTTTTTT
-,TRBV28,TRBD1,TRBJ1-4,CASSLDPGTGAREKLFF,TGTGCCAGCAGTTTAGACCCCGGGACAGGCGCTCGAGAAAAACTGTTTTTT
-,TRBV27,TRBD1,TRBJ2-7,CASTTGTEDYEQYF,TGTGCCAGCACAACCGGGACAGAGGACTACGAGCAGTACTTC
-,TRBV6-6,-,TRBJ1-4,CASSKDEKLFF,TGTGCCAGCAGCAAAGATGAAAAACTGTTTTTT
-,TRBV27,-,TRBJ2-1,CASSFQQPNEQFF,TGTGCCAGCAGTTTTCAACAGCCGAATGAGCAGTTCTTC
-,TRBV19,-,TRBJ1-4,CASRPTEQAGVEKLFF,TGTGCCAGTAGACCAACCGAGCAGGCAGGGGTCGAAAAACTGTTTTTT
once,TRBV28,TRBD2,TRBJ2-7,CASSLGLAGLRDEQYF,TGTGCCAGCAGCCTGGGACTAGCGGGGCTTCGCGACGAGCAGTACTTC
-,TRBV11-2,-,TRBJ2-1,CASSLDLSSYNEQFF,TGTGCCAGCAGCTTAGACCTTAGCTCCTACAATGAGCAGTTCTTC
-,TRBV27,TRBD2,TRBJ2-7,CASSLAGAGEQYF,TGTGCCAGCAGTTTAGCGGGAGCGGGGGAGCAGTACTTC
-,TRBV7-8,-,TRBJ2-7,CASSPGTGGGQQYF,TGTGCCAGCAGCCCAGGGACAGGCGGGGGGCAGCAGTACTTC
once,TRBV9,-,TRBJ2-7,CASSVGGGGIYEQYF,TGTGCCAGCAGCGTAGGAGGCGGCGGGATCTACGAGCAGTACTTC
-,TRBV11-2,TRBD2,TRBJ2-7,CASSHPSGAPYEQYF,TGTGCCAGCAGCCATCCTAGCGGGGCCCCCTACGAGCAGTACTTC
-,TRBV10-2,-,TRBJ2-3,CASTGGIAADTQYF,TGCGCCAGCACGGGCGGGATAGCGGCAGATACGCAGTATTTT
-,TRBV19,TRBD2,TRBJ2-7,CASSPRGGPVVGEQYF,TGTGCCAGTAGTCCCCGCGGGGGACCGGTTGTCGGCGAGCAGTACTTC
few,TRBV7-9,-,TRBJ1-5,CASSGVSNQPQHF,TGTGCCAGCAGCGGAGTTAGCAATCAGCCCCAGCATTTT
-,TRBV7-9,TRBD1,TRBJ1-3,CASSLARTGPGNTIYF,TGTGCCAGCAGCTTAGCGCGGACAGGGCCTGGAAACACCATATATTTT
-,TRBV13,TRBD1,TRBJ1-3,CASSLGKQGWAGNTIYF,TGTGCCAGCAGCTTAGGAAAACAGGGGTGGGCTGGAAACACCATATATTTT
once,TRBV28,TRBD1,TRBJ1-1,CASSTGGAAFF,TGTGCCAGCAGCACAGGGGGCGCGGCTTTCTTT
-,TRBV5-1,TRBD2,TRBJ2-5,CASSLAGRETNFQETQYF,TGCGCCAGCAGCTTGGCCGGGCGGGAGACCAACTTCCAAGAGACCCAGTACTTC
-,TRBV27,-,TRBJ2-7,CASSFQGYEQYF,TGTGCCAGCAGTTTCCAGGGTTACGAGCAGTACTTC
-,TRBV6-1,-,TRBJ1-1,CASSGIPGSSINTEAFF,TGTGCCAGCAGTGGAATACCGGGGTCTTCAATAAACACTGAAGCTTTCTTT
-,TRBV29-1,-,TRBJ2-7,CSVPGTYEQYF,TGCAGCGTCCCAGGGACCTACGAGCAGTACTTC
-,TRBV9,-,TRBJ2-1,CASSPSRGLGSSYNEQFF,TGTGCCAGCAGCCCCTCCCGGGGTTTGGGTAGCTCCTACAATGAGCAGTTCTTC
-,TRBV6-1,TRBD2,TRBJ2-7,CASSPGLAFYEQYF,TGTGCCAGCAGCCCGGGACTAGCGTTTTACGAGCAGTACTTC
-,TRBV30,-,TRBJ2-1,CAWGVGGNEQFF,TGTGCCTGGGGGGTAGGGGGCAATGAGCAGTTCTTC
once,TRBV11-2,-,TRBJ2-2,CASSLEYSAAGELFF,TGTGCCAGCAGCTTAGAGTATTCGGCGGCCGGGGAGCTGTTTTTT
-,TRBV7-2,-,TRBJ2-1,CASSVYSSSYNEQFF,TGTGCCAGCAGCGTTTACTCCAGCTCCTACAATGAGCAGTTCTTC
once,TRBV4-1,TRBD1,TRBJ2-7,CASSLGDRFYEQYF,TGCGCCAGCAGCCTGGGGGACAGATTTTACGAGCAGTACTTC
-,TRBV7-9,TRBD1,TRBJ2-7,CASSLLVTGGYEQYF,TGTGCCAGCAGCTTATTGGTGACAGGGGGCTACGAGCAGTACTTC
once,TRBV19,TRBD2,TRBJ2-7,CATSGISREQYF,TGTGCGACTAGCGGGATCTCACGGGAGCAGTACTTC
-,TRBV5-8,-,TRBJ2-1,CASSFRASNEQFF,TGTGCCAGCAGCTTCCGAGCTAGCAATGAGCAGTTCTTC
-,TRBV7-8,TRBD2,TRBJ2-3,CASSLPVAATSGRSTDTQYF,TGTGCCAGCAGCTTACCGGTGGCGGCAACTAGCGGGAGGAGCACAGATACGCAGTATTTT
few,TRBV2,-,TRBJ1-5,CASSVRRKPQHF,TGTGCCAGCAGTGTAAGGAGGAAGCCCCAGCATTTT
-,TRBV5-1,-,TRBJ1-2,CASSEPGRHNYGYTF,TGCGCCAGCAGCGAACCGGGGCGTCATAACTATGGCTACACCTTC
-,TRBV28,TRBD2,TRBJ2-1,CASSSPGTSGTHRVFGEQFF,TGTGCCAGCAGTTCACCCGGGACTAGCGGGACCCATCGGGTGTTCGGTGAGCAGTTCTTC
-,TRBV7-2,-,TRBJ1-1,CASSSPRVITEAFF,TGTGCCAGCAGCTCGCCTCGGGTAATCACTGAAGCTTTCTTT
-,TRBV7-9,TRBD2,TRBJ2-1,CASSPRVGLATRGEQFF,TGTGCCAGCAGCCCCAGGGTTGGACTAGCGACTAGGGGTGAGCAGTTCTTC
-,TRBV12-5,-,TRBJ1-2,CASGSGDRSYGYTF,TGTGCTAGTGGATCGGGGGACCGATCCTATGGCTACACCTTC
once,TRBV5-6,-,TRBJ1-1,CASSRVRGLVGAFF,TGTGCCAGCAGCCGTGTCAGAGGGCTAGTAGGGGCTTTCTTT
-,TRBV25-1,-,TRBJ2-5,CASSDLGYEETQYF,TGTGCCAGCAGTGACCTAGGGTACGAAGAGACCCAGTACTTC